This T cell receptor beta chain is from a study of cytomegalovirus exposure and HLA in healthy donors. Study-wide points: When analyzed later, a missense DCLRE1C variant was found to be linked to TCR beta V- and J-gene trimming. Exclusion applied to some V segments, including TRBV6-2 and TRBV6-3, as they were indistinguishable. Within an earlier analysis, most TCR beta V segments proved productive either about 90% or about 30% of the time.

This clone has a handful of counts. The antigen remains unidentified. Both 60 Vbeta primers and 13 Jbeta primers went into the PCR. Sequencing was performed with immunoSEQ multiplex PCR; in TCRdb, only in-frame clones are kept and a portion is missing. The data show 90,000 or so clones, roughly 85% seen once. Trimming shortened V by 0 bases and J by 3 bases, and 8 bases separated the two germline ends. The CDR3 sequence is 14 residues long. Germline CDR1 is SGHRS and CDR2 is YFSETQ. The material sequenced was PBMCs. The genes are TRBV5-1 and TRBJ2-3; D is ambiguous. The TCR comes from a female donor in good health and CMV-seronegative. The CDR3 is CASSLASQTDTQYF. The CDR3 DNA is TGCGCCAGCAGCTTGGCCAGTCAGACAGATACGCAGTATTTT.